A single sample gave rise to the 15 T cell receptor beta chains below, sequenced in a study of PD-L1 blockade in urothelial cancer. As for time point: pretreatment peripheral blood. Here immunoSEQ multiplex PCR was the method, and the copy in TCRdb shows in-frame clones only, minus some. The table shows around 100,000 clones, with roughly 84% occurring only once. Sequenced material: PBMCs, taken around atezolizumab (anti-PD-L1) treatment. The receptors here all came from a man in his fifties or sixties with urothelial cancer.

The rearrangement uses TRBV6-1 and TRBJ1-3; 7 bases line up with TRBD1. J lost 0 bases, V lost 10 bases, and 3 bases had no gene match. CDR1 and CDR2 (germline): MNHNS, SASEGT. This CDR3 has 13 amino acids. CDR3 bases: TGTGCCACCTGGGACAGCTCTGGAAACACCATATATTTT. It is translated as CATWDSSGNTIYF.

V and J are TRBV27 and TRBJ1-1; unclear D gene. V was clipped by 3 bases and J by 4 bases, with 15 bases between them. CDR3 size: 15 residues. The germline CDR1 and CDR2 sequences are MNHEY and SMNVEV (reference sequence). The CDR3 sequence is CASSFGLRAGTEAFF. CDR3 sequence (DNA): TGTGCCAGCAGTTTCGGGTTGCGGGCCGGCACTGAAGCTTTCTTT.

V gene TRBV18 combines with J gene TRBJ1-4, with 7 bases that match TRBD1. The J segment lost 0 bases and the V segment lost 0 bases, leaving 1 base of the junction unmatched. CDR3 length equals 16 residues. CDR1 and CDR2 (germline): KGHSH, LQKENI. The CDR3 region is CASSPPGTATNEKLFF. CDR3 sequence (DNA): TGTGCCAGCTCACCACCGGGGACAGCAACTAATGAAAAACTGTTTTTT. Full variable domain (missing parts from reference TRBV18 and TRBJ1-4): NAGVMQNPRHLVRRRGQEARLRCSPMKGHSHVYWYRQLPEEGLKFMVYLQKENIIDESGMPKERFSAEFPKEGPSILRIQQVVRGDSAAYFCASSPPGTATNEKLFFGSGTQLSVL.

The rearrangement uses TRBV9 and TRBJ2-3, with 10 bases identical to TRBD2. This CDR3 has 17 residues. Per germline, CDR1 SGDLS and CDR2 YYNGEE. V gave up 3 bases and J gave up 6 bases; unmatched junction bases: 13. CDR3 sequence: CASSGLGSGGARDTQYF. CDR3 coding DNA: TGTGCCAGCAGCGGCCTCGGGAGCGGGGGGGCCAGGGATACGCAGTATTTT. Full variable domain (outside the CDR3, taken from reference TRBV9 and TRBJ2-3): DSGVTQTPKHLITATGQRVTLRCSPRSGDLSVYWYQQSLDQGLQFLIQYYNGEERAKGNILERFSAQQFPDLHSELNLSSLELGDSALYFCASSGLGSGGARDTQYFGPGTRLTVL.

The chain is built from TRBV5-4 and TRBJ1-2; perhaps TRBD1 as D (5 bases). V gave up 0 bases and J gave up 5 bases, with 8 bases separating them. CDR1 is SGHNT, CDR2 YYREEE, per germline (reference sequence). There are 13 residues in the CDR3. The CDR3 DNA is TGTGCCAGCAGCTTGGTCGGGGGATATGGCTACACCTTC. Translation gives CASSLVGGYGYTF.

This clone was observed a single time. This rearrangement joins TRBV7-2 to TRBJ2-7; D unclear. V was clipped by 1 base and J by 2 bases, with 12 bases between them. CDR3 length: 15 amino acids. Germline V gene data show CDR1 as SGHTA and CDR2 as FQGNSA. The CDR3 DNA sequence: TGTGCCAGCAGCTTAGTGGCCAACCAGGCCTACGAGCAGTACTTC. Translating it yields CASSLVANQAYEQYF.

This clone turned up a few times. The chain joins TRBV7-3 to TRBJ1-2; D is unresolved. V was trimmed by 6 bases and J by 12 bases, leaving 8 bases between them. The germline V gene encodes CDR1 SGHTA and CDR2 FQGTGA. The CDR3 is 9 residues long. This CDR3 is CASSVRNTF. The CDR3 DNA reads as TGTGCCAGCAGTGTCAGGAACACCTTC.

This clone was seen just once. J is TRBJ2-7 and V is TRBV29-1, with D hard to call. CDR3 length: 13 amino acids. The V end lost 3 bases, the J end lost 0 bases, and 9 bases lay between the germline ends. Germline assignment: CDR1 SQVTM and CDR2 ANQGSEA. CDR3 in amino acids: CSVELQFSYEQYF. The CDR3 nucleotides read TGCAGCGTTGAGCTTCAGTTCTCCTACGAGCAGTACTTC.

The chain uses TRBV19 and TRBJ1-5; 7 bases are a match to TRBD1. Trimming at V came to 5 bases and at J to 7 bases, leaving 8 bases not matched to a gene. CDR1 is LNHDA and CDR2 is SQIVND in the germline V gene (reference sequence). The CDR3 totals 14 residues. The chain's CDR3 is CASSEYRGKQPQHF. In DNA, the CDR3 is TGTGCCAGTAGTGAATACAGGGGAAAGCAGCCCCAGCATTTT.

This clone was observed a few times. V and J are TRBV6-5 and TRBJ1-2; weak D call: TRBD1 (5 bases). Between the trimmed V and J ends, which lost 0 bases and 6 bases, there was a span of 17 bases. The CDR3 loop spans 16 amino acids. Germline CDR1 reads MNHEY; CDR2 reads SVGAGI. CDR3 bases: TGTGCCAGCAGTTACTCGTCGGCAGGGCCCTATGATGGCTACACCTTC. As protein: CASSYSSAGPYDGYTF.

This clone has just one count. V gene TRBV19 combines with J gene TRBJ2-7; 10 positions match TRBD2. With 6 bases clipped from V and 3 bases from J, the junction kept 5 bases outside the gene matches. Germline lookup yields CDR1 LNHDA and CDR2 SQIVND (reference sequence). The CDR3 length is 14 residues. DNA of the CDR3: TGTGCCAGTAGCTCCTCTAGCGGGGGCTACGAGCAGTACTTC. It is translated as CASSSSSGGYEQYF.

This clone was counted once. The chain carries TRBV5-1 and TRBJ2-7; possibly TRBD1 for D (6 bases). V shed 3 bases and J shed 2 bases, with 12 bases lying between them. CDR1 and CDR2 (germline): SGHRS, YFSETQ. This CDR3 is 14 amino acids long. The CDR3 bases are TGCGCCAGCAGCTCCGGACAGCCCACCTACGAGCAGTACTTC. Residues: CASSSGQPTYEQYF.

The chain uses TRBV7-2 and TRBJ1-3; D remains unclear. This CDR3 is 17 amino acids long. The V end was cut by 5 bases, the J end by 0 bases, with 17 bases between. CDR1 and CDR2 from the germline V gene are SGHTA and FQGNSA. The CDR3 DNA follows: TGTGCCAGCAGCCGGACTACGTCGGTGAGCTCTGGAAACACCATATATTTT. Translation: CASSRTTSVSSGNTIYF.

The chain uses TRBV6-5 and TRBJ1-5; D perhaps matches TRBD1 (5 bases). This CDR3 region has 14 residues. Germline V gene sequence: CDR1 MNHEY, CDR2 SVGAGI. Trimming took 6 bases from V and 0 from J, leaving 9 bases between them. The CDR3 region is CASRDTNSNQPQHF. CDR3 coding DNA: TGTGCCAGCAGGGACACCAATAGCAATCAGCCCCAGCATTTT.

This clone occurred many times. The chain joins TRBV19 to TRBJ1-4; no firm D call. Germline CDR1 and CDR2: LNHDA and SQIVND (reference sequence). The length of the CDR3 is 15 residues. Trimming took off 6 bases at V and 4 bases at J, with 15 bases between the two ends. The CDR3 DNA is TGTGCCAGTAGAACTCCGGGAGCCCATAATGAAAAACTGTTTTTT. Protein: CASRTPGAHNEKLFF.